This TCR beta chain stems from a study of cytomegalovirus exposure and HLA in healthy donors. Study conclusions and caveats: Evidence from a later analysis indicated that most CMV-associated TCR beta chains looked HLA-restricted. The study flagged some 180 TCR beta chains as cytomegalovirus-associated. In a later analysis, TCR beta V- and J-gene trimming was associated with a missense DCLRE1C variant. Per a prior analysis, the majority of TCR beta V segments were productive roughly 90% or roughly 30% of the time.

PCR employed 60 Vbeta and 13 Jbeta primers. Repertoires were generated with immunoSEQ multiplex PCR, while TCRdb's copy carries only in-frame clones and drops some. The table lists roughly 150,000 clones, less than 90% of them singletons. A few counts support this clone. The antigen remains undetermined. CDR3 length: 16 amino acids. V shed 0 bases and J shed 2 bases, with 12 bases lying between them. The germline gives CDR1 SGHRS, CDR2 YFSETQ. This chain connects TRBV5-1 to TRBJ1-5; D possibly corresponds to TRBD1 (5 bases). This clonotype was sampled from a man aged 50 to 60 in good health and CMV-seropositive. What was sequenced was PBMCs. DNA for the CDR3: TGCGCCAGCAGCTTGGTACCCAGGGAAGGCAATCAGCCCCAGCATTTT. Translating gives CASSLVPREGNQPQHF.